Here is one T cell receptor (beta chain) with its context. Under the authors' procedure: Reference gene primer amplification yielded estimated nucleated cell counts. This table comes from immunoSEQ multiplex PCR, and its TCRdb copy is limited to in-frame clones, with some not included. V, J and clone size reflect that table, while D and trimming were determined from the DNA. Here the sample spans 200,000 to 300,000 clones, around 87% being singletons. J gave up 4 bases and V 5 bases, and 11 bases lay outside the gene matches. The CDR3 is 15 amino acids. The germline V gene encodes CDR1 SGHNT and CDR2 YENEEA. This record belongs to a study of blood T cell repertoires in COVID-19. The overall study: The United States, Italy and Spain were the sources of the acute and convalescent COVID-19 samples.

The J gene is TRBJ2-7, the V gene TRBV11-3, with 7 bases aligning to TRBD1. Sequencing was done on a sample of peripheral blood. The TCR sequence derives from a woman aged 55-69 years with COVID-19, enrolled during active disease. The CDR3 loop reads CASSPLEGAIYEQYF. The CDR3 bases are TGTGCCAGCAGCCCCCTTGAGGGGGCAATTTACGAGCAGTACTTC.